Listed below are T cell receptor beta chains from one sample, sequenced in a study of cytomegalovirus exposure and HLA in healthy donors. Repertoires were generated with immunoSEQ multiplex PCR, while TCRdb's copy carries only in-frame clones and drops some. This sample has around 190,000 clones; about nine tenths occur once, and the top ten carry around 1%. Sequenced input: PBMCs. These receptors were collected from a boy aged 2-15 years in good health and CMV-seronegative. Each CDR3 is given with its conserved first and last residue. A D gene is named only where the DNA matches it firmly. Clone sizes are given selectively: once, few, many, or a class where the clone is expanded.

V gene	J gene	D gene	clone size	CDR3 protein	CDR3 DNA
TRBV27	TRBJ1-5	-	-	CASSNREGRQHF	TGTGCCAGCAGTAACAGGGAGGGTCGCCAGCATTTT
TRBV5-1	TRBJ2-1	TRBD2	-	CASSPGLAGGLSSYNEQFF	TGCGCCAGCAGCCCCGGGCTAGCGGGGGGCCTAAGCTCCTACAATGAGCAGTTCTTC
TRBV6-1	TRBJ1-4	TRBD1	few	CASSSGQAGKEKLFF	TGTGCCAGCAGCTCTGGACAGGCAGGCAAAGAAAAACTGTTTTTT
TRBV27	TRBJ1-1	-	-	CASSLGAPLNTEAFF	TGTGCCAGCAGTTTGGGGGCCCCCTTGAACACTGAAGCTTTCTTT
TRBV6-1	TRBJ2-1	-	few	CASSTQGNYNEQFF	TGTGCCAGCAGTACTCAGGGTAACTACAATGAGCAGTTCTTC
TRBV15	TRBJ2-1	TRBD2	once	CATSLSRTSPNEQFF	TGTGCCACCAGCTTGTCACGGACTAGCCCCAATGAGCAGTTCTTC
TRBV5-1	TRBJ2-5	TRBD2	-	CASSPGRADETQYF	TGCGCCAGCAGCCCCGGGAGGGCCGATGAGACCCAGTACTTC
TRBV7-8	TRBJ2-7	-	-	CASSLAAGGYEQYF	TGTGCCAGCAGCTTAGCTGCGGGTGGCTACGAGCAGTACTTC
TRBV4-1	TRBJ2-3	-	-	CASSQERTGGTDTQYF	TGCGCCAGCAGCCAAGAGAGGACTGGCGGCACAGATACGCAGTATTTT
TRBV27	TRBJ2-1	TRBD2	-	CASSLSPSSGGRLWFF	TGTGCCAGCAGTTTATCCCCCTCTAGCGGGGGACGGCTATGGTTCTTC
TRBV18	TRBJ2-1	TRBD2	-	CASSPPRTSSNEQFF	TGTGCCAGCTCACCACCCCGGACTAGCAGCAATGAGCAGTTCTTC
TRBV19	TRBJ2-1	-	few	CASSTQSSYNEQFF	TGTGCCAGTAGTACACAAAGCTCCTACAATGAGCAGTTCTTC
TRBV4-1	TRBJ2-2	-	-	CASSQEWGHRPGELFF	TGCGCCAGCAGCCAAGAGTGGGGCCACCGCCCCGGGGAGCTGTTTTTT
TRBV19	TRBJ2-2	TRBD1	-	CASSPRDRATGELFF	TGTGCCAGTAGTCCTCGGGACAGGGCAACCGGGGAGCTGTTTTTT
TRBV19	TRBJ2-7	TRBD1	-	CASSLQGAREQYF	TGTGCCAGTAGCCTACAGGGGGCGCGGGAGCAGTACTTC
TRBV27	TRBJ2-3	TRBD2	-	CASSLSASGGFTDTQYF	TGTGCCAGCAGTTTATCCGCTAGCGGGGGGTTCACAGATACGCAGTATTTT
TRBV14	TRBJ2-7	-	-	CASSQGLGPTHEQYF	TGTGCCAGCAGCCAAGGGTTGGGCCCTACCCACGAGCAGTACTTC
TRBV6-1	TRBJ1-4	-	-	CASSEQGKSEKLFF	TGTGCCAGCAGTGAACAGGGGAAGAGTGAAAAACTGTTTTTT
TRBV27	TRBJ1-1	TRBD1	-	CASSSGGTEAFF	TGTGCCAGCAGTTCAGGGGGTACTGAAGCTTTCTTT
TRBV9	TRBJ2-2	-	once	CASSVTGANTGELFF	TGTGCCAGCAGCGTAACGGGGGCGAACACCGGGGAGCTGTTTTTT
TRBV11-2	TRBJ1-5	TRBD1	once	CASSPRGPDQPQHF	TGTGCCAGCAGCCCCAGGGGGCCGGATCAGCCCCAGCATTTT
TRBV4-1	TRBJ1-4	-	few	CASSHSPGGSDEKLFF	TGCGCCAGCAGCCACTCCCCGGGGGGAAGCGATGAAAAACTGTTTTTT
TRBV5-4	TRBJ2-3	-	-	CASSLATATDTQYF	TGTGCCAGCAGCCTCGCGACAGCCACAGATACGCAGTATTTT
TRBV27	TRBJ2-4	-	-	CASSRTLRVSAKNIQYF	TGTGCCAGCAGTCGCACTCTTCGGGTCAGTGCCAAAAACATTCAGTACTTC
TRBV18	TRBJ2-7	TRBD1	-	CASSLDGTGIDEQYF	TGTGCCAGCTCACTCGATGGGACAGGGATCGACGAGCAGTACTTC
TRBV7-9	TRBJ2-7	-	-	CASSPGYEQYF	TGTGCCAGCAGCCCAGGTTACGAGCAGTACTTC
TRBV5-1	TRBJ2-3	-	-	CASRRLDPSTDTQYF	TGCGCCAGCCGACGGCTAGACCCTAGCACAGATACGCAGTATTTT
TRBV5-4	TRBJ2-3	-	-	CASSPGGANTDTQYF	TGTGCCAGCAGCCCGGGGGGCGCTAACACAGATACGCAGTATTTT
TRBV19	TRBJ2-3	-	-	CASSMRQILGTDTQYF	TGTGCCAGTAGTATGAGGCAGATCCTAGGCACAGATACGCAGTATTTT
TRBV5-8	TRBJ1-3	-	-	CASSLNQDSGNTIYF	TGTGCCAGCAGCCTGAATCAGGACTCTGGAAACACCATATATTTT
TRBV19	TRBJ1-3	-	-	CASSPTGIPLSGNTIYF	TGTGCCAGTAGTCCTACAGGGATCCCGCTCTCTGGAAACACCATATATTTT
TRBV7-2	TRBJ1-6	-	-	CASSLVQGKSPLHF	TGTGCCAGCAGCTTAGTGCAGGGCAAGTCACCCCTCCACTTT
TRBV28	TRBJ1-5	-	-	CASSLVTRGNQPQHF	TGTGCCAGCAGTTTAGTCACCCGGGGCAATCAGCCCCAGCATTTT
TRBV18	TRBJ2-7	TRBD2	-	CASSTSGSDEQYF	TGTGCCAGCTCGACTAGCGGGAGCGACGAGCAGTACTTC
TRBV1	TRBJ2-5	-	-	CTSSQALISGWSTGAAQYF	TGCACCAGCAGCCAAGCCCTGATTAGCGGGTGGAGTACCGGGGCGGCCCAGTACTTC
TRBV11-3	TRBJ2-4	TRBD1	few	CASSLGGGSSIQYF	TGTGCCAGCAGCTTAGGAGGGGGCAGCAGCATTCAGTACTTC
TRBV9	TRBJ2-1	TRBD2	-	CASSVAPTPWASGGGEQFF	TGTGCCAGCAGCGTAGCCCCGACCCCCTGGGCTAGCGGGGGAGGTGAGCAGTTCTTC
TRBV5-1	TRBJ2-3	-	once	CASHPQGGTDTQYF	TGCGCCAGCCACCCACAGGGAGGCACAGATACGCAGTATTTT
TRBV28	TRBJ1-1	-	-	CASSLRLGGRNTEAFF	TGTGCCAGCAGTTTAAGGTTAGGGGGTCGTAACACTGAAGCTTTCTTT
TRBV5-5	TRBJ2-3	-	-	CASSLVAHSDTQYF	TGTGCCAGCAGCTTGGTAGCGCATTCCGATACGCAGTATTTT